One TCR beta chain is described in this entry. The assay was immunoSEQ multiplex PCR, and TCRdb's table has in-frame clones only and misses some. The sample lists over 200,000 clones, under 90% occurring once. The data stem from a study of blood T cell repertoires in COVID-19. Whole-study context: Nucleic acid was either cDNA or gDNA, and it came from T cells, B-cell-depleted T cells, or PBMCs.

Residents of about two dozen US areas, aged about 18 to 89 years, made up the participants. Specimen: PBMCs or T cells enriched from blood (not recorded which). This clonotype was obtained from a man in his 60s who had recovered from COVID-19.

The CDR3 protein is CASSVTSGTSGGAAVEQYF. CDR3 nucleotides: TGTGCCAGCAGCGTAACCTCCGGGACTAGCGGGGGGGCCGCTGTTGAGCAGTACTTC. The chain employs TRBV13 and TRBJ2-7, with 16 nucleotides matching TRBD2. This CDR3 has 19 amino acids. The V and J ends lost 5 bases and 7 bases, in that order; junction bases with no gene match: 17. The V gene's germline CDR1 is PRHDT and CDR2 FYEKMQ (reference sequence).